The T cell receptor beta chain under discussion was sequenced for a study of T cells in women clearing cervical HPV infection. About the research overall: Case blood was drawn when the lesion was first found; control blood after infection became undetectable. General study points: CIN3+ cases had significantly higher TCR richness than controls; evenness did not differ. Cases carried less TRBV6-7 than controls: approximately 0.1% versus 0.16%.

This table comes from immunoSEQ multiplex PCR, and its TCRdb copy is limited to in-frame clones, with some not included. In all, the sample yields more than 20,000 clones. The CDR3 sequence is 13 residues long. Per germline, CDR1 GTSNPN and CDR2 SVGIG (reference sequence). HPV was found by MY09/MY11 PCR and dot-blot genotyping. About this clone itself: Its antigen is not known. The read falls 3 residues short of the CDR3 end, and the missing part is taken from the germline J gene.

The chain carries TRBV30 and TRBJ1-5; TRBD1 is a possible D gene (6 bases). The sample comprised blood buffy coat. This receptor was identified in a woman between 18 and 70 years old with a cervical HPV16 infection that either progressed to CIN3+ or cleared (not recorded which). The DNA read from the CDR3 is TGTGCCTGGAGTCCCGGGACAATTAGACCC. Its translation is CAWSPGTIRP. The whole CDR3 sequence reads CAWSPGTIRPQHF.